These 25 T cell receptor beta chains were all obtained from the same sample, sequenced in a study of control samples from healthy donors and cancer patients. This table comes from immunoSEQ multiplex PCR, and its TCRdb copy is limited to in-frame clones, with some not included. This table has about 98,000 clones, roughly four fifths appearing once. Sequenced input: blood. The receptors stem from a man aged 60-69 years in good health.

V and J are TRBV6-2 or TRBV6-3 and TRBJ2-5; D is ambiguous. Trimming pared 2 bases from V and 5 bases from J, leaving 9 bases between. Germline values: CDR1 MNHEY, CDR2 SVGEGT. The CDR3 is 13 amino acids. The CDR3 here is CASSYEIGETQYF. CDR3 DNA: TGTGCCAGCAGTTACGAGATAGGGGAGACCCAGTACTTC.

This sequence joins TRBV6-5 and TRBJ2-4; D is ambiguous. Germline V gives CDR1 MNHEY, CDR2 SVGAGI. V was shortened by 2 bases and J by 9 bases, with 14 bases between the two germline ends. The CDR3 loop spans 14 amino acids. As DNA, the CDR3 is TGTGCCAGCAGTTACGAGGTTTCCCGAGGCATTCAGTACTTC. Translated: CASSYEVSRGIQYF.

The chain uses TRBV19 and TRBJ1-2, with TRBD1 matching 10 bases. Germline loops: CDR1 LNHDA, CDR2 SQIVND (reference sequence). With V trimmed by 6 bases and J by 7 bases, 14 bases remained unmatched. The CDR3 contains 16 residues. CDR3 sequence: CASSLRVGQGVFGYTF. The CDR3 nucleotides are TGTGCCAGTAGCCTCCGAGTTGGACAGGGGGTCTTTGGCTACACCTTC.

CDR3 sequence: CASLFRGESDTEAFF. The CDR3 region has the DNA TGTGCCAGTCTGTTTCGGGGGGAATCGGACACTGAAGCTTTCTTT. The J gene is TRBJ1-1, the V gene TRBV19; D is perhaps TRBD1 (5 bases). Germline V CDR1 and CDR2: LNHDA, SQIVND (reference sequence). This CDR3 has 15 residues. The V end was cut by 8 bases, the J end by 3 bases, with 19 bases between.

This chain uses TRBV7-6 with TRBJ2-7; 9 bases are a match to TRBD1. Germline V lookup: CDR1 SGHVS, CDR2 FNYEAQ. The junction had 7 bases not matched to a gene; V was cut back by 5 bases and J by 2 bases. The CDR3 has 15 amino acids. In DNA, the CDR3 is TGTGCCAGCAGCCCAGGACAGGGGTTAACCTACGAGCAGTACTTC. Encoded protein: CASSPGQGLTYEQYF. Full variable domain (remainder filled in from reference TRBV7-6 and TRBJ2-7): GAGVSQSPRYKVTKRGQDVALRCDPISGHVSLYWYRQALGQGPEFLTYFNYEAQQDKSGLPNDRFSAERPEGSISTLTIQRTEQRDSAMYRCASSPGQGLTYEQYFGPGTRLTVT.

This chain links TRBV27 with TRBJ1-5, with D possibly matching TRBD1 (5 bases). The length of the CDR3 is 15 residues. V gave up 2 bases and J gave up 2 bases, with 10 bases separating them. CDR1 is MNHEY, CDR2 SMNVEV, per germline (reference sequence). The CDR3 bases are TGTGCCAGCAGTTTAGAGGGGTTTGGCAATCAGCCCCAGCATTTT. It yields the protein CASSLEGFGNQPQHF.

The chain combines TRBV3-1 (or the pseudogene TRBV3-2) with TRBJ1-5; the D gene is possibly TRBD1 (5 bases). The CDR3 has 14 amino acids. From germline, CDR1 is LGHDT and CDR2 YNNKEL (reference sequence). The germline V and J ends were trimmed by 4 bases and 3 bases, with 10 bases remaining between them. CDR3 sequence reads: CASSLGGNNQPQHF. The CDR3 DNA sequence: TGTGCCAGCAGCCTCGGGGGAAACAATCAGCCCCAGCATTTT.

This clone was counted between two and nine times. The CDR3 loop reads CASSGQGTYNEQFF. For the CDR3, the DNA is TGCGCCAGCAGCGGACAGGGAACCTACAATGAGCAGTTCTTC. This chain joins TRBV10-2 and TRBJ2-1; 8 nucleotides match TRBD1. Per germline, CDR1 WSHSY and CDR2 SAAADI. CDR3 length equals 14 residues. Trimming cost V 6 bases and J 2 bases; bases outside gene matches: 3.

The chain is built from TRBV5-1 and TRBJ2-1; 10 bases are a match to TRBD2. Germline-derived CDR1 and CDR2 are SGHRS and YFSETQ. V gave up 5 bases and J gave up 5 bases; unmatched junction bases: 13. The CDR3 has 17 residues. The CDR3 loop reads CASRRAIAGGEDNEQFF. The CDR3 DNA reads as TGCGCCAGCAGACGAGCCATAGCGGGGGGAGAAGACAATGAGCAGTTCTTC.

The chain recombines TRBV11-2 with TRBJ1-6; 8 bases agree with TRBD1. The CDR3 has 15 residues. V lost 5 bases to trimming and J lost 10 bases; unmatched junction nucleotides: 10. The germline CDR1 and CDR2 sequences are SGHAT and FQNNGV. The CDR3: CASSTRTGRASPLHF. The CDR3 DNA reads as TGTGCCAGCAGCACCAGGACAGGGCGGGCCTCACCCCTCCACTTT.

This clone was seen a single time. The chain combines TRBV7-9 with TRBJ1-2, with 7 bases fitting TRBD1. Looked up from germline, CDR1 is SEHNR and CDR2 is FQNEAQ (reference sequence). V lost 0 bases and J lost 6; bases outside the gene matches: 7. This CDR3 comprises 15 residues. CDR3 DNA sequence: TGTGCCAGCAGCTTAGCCCCGACAGGGCCCGATGGCTACACCTTC. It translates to CASSLAPTGPDGYTF.

As DNA, the CDR3 is TGTGCCAGCAGCTCCAGTGCCCGGCAGGCGACCTACAATGAGCAGTTCTTC. Encoded protein: CASSSSARQATYNEQFF. The chain has TRBV11-2 and TRBJ2-1; no firm D call. Trimming cost V 4 bases and J 2 bases, with 18 bases left between them. There are 17 residues in the CDR3. Germline CDR1 reads SGHAT; CDR2 reads FQNNGV. Filled out from reference TRBV11-2 and TRBJ2-1, the complete variable domain reads EAGVAQSPRYKIIEKRQSVAFWCNPISGHATLYWYQQILGQGPKLLIQFQNNGVVDDSQLPKDRFSAERLKGVDSTLKIQPAKLEDSAVYLCASSSSARQATYNEQFFGPGTRLTVL.

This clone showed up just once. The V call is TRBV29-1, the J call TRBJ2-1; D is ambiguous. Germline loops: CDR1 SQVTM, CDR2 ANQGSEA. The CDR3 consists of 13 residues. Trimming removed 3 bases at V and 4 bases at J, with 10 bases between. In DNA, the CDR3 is TGCAGCGTTGACCGGCCCGTATACAATGAGCAGTTCTTC. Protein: CSVDRPVYNEQFF.

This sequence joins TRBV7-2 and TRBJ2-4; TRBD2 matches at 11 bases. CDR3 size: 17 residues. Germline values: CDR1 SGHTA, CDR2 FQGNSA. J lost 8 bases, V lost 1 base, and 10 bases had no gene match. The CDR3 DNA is TGTGCCAGCAGCTTAGGTCTAGCGGGAGGTTTTTTTGACATTCAGTACTTC. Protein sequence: CASSLGLAGGFFDIQYF.

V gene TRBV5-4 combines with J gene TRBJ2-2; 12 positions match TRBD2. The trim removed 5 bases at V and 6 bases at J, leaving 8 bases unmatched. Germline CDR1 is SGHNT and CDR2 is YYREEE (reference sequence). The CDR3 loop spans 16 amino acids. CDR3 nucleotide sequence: TGTGCCAGCAGTCAAAGACTAGCGGGGGACTCCGGGGAGCTGTTTTTT. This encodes CASSQRLAGDSGELFF. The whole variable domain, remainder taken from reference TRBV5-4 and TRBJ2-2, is ETGVTQSPTHLIKTRGQQVTLRCSSQSGHNTVSWYQQALGQGPQFIFQYYREEENGRGNFPPRFSGLQFPNYSSELNVNALELDDSALYLCASSQRLAGDSGELFFGEGSRLTVL.

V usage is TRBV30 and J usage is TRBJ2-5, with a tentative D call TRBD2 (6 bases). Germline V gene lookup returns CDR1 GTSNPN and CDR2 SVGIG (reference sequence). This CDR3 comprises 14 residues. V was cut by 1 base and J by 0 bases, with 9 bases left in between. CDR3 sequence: CAWSAGDHQETQYF. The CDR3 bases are TGTGCCTGGAGTGCGGGGGACCACCAAGAGACCCAGTACTTC. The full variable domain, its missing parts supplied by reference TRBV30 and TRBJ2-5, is SQTIHQWPATLVQPVGSPLSLECTVEGTSNPNLYWYRQAAGRGLQLLFYSVGIGQISSEVPQNLSASRPQDRQFILSSKKLLLSDSGFYLCAWSAGDHQETQYFGPGTRLLVL.

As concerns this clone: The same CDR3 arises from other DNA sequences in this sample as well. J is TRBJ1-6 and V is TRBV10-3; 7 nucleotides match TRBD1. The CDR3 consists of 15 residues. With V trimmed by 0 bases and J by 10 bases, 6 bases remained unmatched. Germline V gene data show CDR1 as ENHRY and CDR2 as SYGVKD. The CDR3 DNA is TGTGCCATCAGTGAGTCAGGGGGCGGGGGGTCACCCCTCCACTTT. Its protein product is CAISESGGGGSPLHF.

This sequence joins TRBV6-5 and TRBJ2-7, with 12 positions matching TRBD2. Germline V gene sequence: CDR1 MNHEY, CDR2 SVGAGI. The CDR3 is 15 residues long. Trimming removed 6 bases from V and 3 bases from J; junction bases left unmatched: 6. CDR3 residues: CASRPLAGGIYEQYF. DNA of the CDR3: TGTGCCAGCAGGCCCCTAGCGGGGGGGATCTACGAGCAGTACTTC.

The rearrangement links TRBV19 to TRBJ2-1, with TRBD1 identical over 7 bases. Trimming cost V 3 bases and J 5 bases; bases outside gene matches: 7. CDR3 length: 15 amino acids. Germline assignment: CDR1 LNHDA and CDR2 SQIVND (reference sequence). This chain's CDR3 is CASSIRDRENNEQFF. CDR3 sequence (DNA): TGTGCCAGTAGTATCCGCGACAGGGAAAACAATGAGCAGTTCTTC.

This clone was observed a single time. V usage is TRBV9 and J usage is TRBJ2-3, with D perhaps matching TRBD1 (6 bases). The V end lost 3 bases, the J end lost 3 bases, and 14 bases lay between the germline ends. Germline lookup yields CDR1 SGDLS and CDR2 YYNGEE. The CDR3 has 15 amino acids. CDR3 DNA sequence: TGTGCCAGCAGCGCGACAGGTTCACGTACAGATACGCAGTATTTT. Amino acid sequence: CASSATGSRTDTQYF.

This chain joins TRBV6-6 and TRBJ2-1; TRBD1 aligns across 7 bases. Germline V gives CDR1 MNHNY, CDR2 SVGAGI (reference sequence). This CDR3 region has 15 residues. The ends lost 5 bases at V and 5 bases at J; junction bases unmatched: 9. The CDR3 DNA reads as TGTGCCAGCAGTCTCGAAAGGACAGGAGACAATGAGCAGTTCTTC. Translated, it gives CASSLERTGDNEQFF.

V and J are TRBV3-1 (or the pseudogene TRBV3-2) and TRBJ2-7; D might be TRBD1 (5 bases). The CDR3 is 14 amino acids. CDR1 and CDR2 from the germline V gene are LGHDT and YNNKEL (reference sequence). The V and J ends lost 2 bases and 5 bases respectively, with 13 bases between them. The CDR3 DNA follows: TGTGCCAGCAGCCAACCAGGGCGGAAGGACGAGCAGTACTTC. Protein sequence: CASSQPGRKDEQYF.

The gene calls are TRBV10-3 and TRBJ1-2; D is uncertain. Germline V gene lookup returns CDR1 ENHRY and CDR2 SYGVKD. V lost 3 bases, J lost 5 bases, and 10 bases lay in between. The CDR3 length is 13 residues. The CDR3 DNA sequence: TGTGCCATCAGTGAACAAGCCTCGTATGGCTACACCTTC. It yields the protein CAISEQASYGYTF.

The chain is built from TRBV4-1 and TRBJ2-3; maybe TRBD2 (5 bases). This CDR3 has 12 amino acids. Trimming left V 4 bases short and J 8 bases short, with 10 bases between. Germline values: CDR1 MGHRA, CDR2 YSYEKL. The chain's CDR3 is CASSPRGGTQYF. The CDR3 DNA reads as TGCGCCAGCAGCCCACGGGGTGGTACGCAGTATTTT.

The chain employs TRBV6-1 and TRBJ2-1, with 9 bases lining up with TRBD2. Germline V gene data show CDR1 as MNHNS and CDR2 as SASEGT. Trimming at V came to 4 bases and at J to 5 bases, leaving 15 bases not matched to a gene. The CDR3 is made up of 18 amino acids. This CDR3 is CASSGGLFRAGGHNEQFF. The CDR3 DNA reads TGTGCCAGCAGTGGAGGACTCTTCAGAGCGGGGGGACACAATGAGCAGTTCTTC.